This T cell receptor beta chain is from a study of blood T cell repertoires in COVID-19 (dated by TCRdb to about 2020). Notes on the research overall: The collaborator samples originated in the United States, Italy and Spain and spanned the acute and convalescent phases of COVID-19. A freely available public database, intended as a resource for researchers studying the immune response to SARS-CoV-2, is where the repertoires were released. Deeply sampled blood TCRbeta repertoires from subjects exposed to, actively infected with, or recovered from COVID-19 were included in the dataset. The material from the prospective study consisted of cDNA or gDNA derived from T cells, B-cell-depleted T cells, or PBMCs. Nearly every sample came with metadata listing a de-identified subject ID, COVID-19 status, age in years and sex. Where HLA class I and class II types were available, the types were taken from metadata supplied by the sample provider, not from assay-based typing. The samples were drawn from the first 160 participants of the ongoing ImmuneRACE study and from 950 to 1,500 subjects provided by 6 global collaborators.

CDR1 KGHSH and CDR2 LQKENI were looked up in the germline V gene. V is cut back by 0 bases and J by 7 bases, with 10 bases in the junction unmatched. Counted from cysteine to phenylalanine, this CDR3 has 16 amino acids. Of the read, only the CDR3 DNA is kept; its 48 bases are in frame from base 1. A word on this clone: The antigen it recognizes is unknown. The input lacks base qualities; no much larger clone sits a single base away.

Participants in the prospective study were aged about 18 to 90 years, lived in under 30 United States geographic areas, and enrolled through a virtual design. In the prospective study, participants were assigned to cohorts based on the clinical history participants reported in a screening survey and a study questionnaire. Recovered participants in ImmuneRACE Cohort 3 were defined by two consecutive negative NP/OP PCR tests, clearance by a healthcare professional, or resolution of symptoms. In the prospective study, mobile phlebotomists collected whole blood, serum and a nasopharyngeal or oropharyngeal swab from each participant. Over a roughly 2-month period, participants in the prospective study had the option of providing additional blood draws and questionnaires. Before DNA extraction, prospective study blood samples were shipped either frozen or at room temperature. The paper as a whole reports these results and caveats: The amount of clinical and demographic metadata varied by source and participant and was provided uncurated.

TCRbeta CDR3 regions were amplified from genomic DNA using the immunoSEQ Assay, a bias-controlled multiplex PCR. In the original analysis: The number of nucleated cells in each sample was estimated from the amplification of reference gene primers within the assay. Sequence reads were collapsed and filtered to measure the absolute abundance of every unique TCRbeta CDR3 rearrangement. For each sample, productive Simpson clonality was calculated as the square root of Simpson's diversity index over productive rearrangements. TCRdb provides this immuneACCESS table in a form limited to in-frame rearrangements. Some clones are lacking; in checked studies, under half of them reflect an unresolved V gene, and why the rest are absent is not known. V and J calls and clone size are copied from that table; D and trimming were computed from the DNA. The sample yields roughly 160,000 clones; roughly 87% were counted once. The ten largest clones take up about 6.5% of the sample.

Here the chain combines TRBV18 and TRBJ2-7, and 9 junctional nucleotides match TRBD1. The sequenced sample consisted of PBMCs or T cells enriched from blood (not recorded which). This TCR came from a woman in her 50s who had recovered from COVID-19. The CDR3 sequence is CASSPPTRTGVREQYF. The DNA sequence follows: TGTGCCAGCTCACCACCCACCCGGACAGGGGTTAGGGAGCAGTACTTC.